One and the same sample provided the 23 T cell receptor beta chains below, sequenced in a study of blood T cell repertoires in COVID-19. The assay was immunoSEQ multiplex PCR, and TCRdb's table has in-frame clones only and misses some. The sample includes a few hundred thousand clones, roughly 76% of them seen just once. Sequences were obtained from peripheral blood. The source is a human donor in a cohort sampled during active COVID-19.

The chain joins TRBV7-9 to TRBJ2-1, with 9 nucleotides matching TRBD1. There are 15 residues in the CDR3. CDR1 is SEHNR, CDR2 FQNEAQ, per germline (reference sequence). With 5 bases clipped from V and 4 bases from J, the junction kept 6 bases outside the gene matches. The chain's CDR3 is CASSPRGQGYNEQFF. The CDR3 DNA reads TGTGCCAGCAGCCCCCGGGGACAGGGTTACAATGAGCAGTTCTTC.

J is TRBJ2-1 and V is TRBV3-1 (or the pseudogene TRBV3-2); 16 bases map to TRBD2. The ends lost 4 bases at V and 8 bases at J; junction bases unmatched: 2. Germline V gene lookup returns CDR1 LGHDT and CDR2 YNNKEL (reference sequence). The CDR3 is made up of 15 amino acids. CDR3: CASSRGLAGGDEQFF. Written as DNA, the CDR3 is TGTGCCAGCAGCCGGGGACTAGCGGGAGGGGATGAGCAGTTCTTC.

The V gene is TRBV4-1, the J gene TRBJ2-5; perhaps TRBD1 as D (5 bases). V gave up 4 bases and J gave up 3 bases, with 6 bases separating them. CDR1 is MGHRA, CDR2 YSYEKL, per germline. CDR3 length: 12 amino acids. The CDR3 DNA reads as TGCGCCAGCAGCCTGACAGAAGAGACCCAGTACTTC. It codes for CASSLTEETQYF.

Only a few counts were recorded for this clone. This chain connects TRBV7-3 to TRBJ1-2; D uncertain. Germline V gene data show CDR1 as SGHTA and CDR2 as FQGTGA. Deletions cut 4 bases from V and 5 bases from J, with 5 bases between. The CDR3 length is 11 residues. CDR3 amino acids: CASSSGYGYTF. The CDR3 DNA reads TGTGCCAGCAGCTCGGGTTATGGCTACACCTTC.

This rearrangement joins TRBV6-5 to TRBJ1-2, with D possibly being TRBD1 (5 bases). The CDR3 has 13 amino acids. The germline V and J ends were trimmed by 5 bases and 8 bases, with 15 bases remaining between them. Germline V gives CDR1 MNHEY, CDR2 SVGAGI. CDR3 DNA sequence: TGTGCCAGCAGTACAGGTTGGAAGGAAGGCTACACCTTC. Translating it yields CASSTGWKEGYTF.

The chain is built from TRBV6-5 and TRBJ1-2; 9 bases map to TRBD1. This CDR3 region has 15 residues. V lost 5 bases, J lost 11 bases, and 15 bases stayed unmatched. CDR1 is MNHEY, CDR2 SVGAGI, per germline. The CDR3 protein is CASSPSLGQGLPYTF. For the CDR3, the DNA is TGTGCCAGCAGTCCTTCCCTCGGACAGGGGCTACCATACACCTTC.

The CDR3 sequence is CASSLGASWSSYEQYF. Written as DNA, the CDR3 is TGTGCCAGCAGCTTAGGGGCTAGCTGGAGCTCCTACGAGCAGTACTTC. The chain joins TRBV7-2 to TRBJ2-7, with D perhaps TRBD2 (5 bases). Trimming cost V 1 base and J 0 bases, with 13 bases left between them. Germline loops: CDR1 SGHTA, CDR2 FQGNSA. The CDR3 loop spans 16 amino acids.

The chain combines TRBV10-3 with TRBJ2-7, with 12 bases that match TRBD2. The germline V gene has CDR1 ENHRY and CDR2 SYGVKD. This CDR3 has 15 residues. V lost 7 bases to trimming and J lost 0 bases; unmatched junction nucleotides: 4. CDR3 region: CAIKGLAGNSYEQYF. The CDR3, as DNA: TGTGCCATCAAAGGACTAGCGGGAAACTCCTACGAGCAGTACTTC.

The chain employs TRBV28 and TRBJ1-5, with 8 bases fitting TRBD1. Germline CDR1 and CDR2: MDHEN and SYDVKM. V shed 3 bases, J shed 4 bases, and the junction held 8 bases outside the gene matches. The CDR3 sequence is 16 residues long. CDR3: CASSFDRGRRNQPQHF. The CDR3 coding sequence is TGTGCCAGCAGTTTTGACAGGGGAAGACGAAATCAGCCCCAGCATTTT.

This chain uses TRBV30 with TRBJ2-7; D unresolved. V lost 0 bases and J lost 2, with 8 bases in between. CDR1 and CDR2 (germline): GTSNPN, SVGIG (reference sequence). The CDR3 is made up of 13 amino acids. The DNA for the CDR3 is TGTGCCTGGAGTGTACGGTCACCCTACGAGCAGTACTTC. Translated, it gives CAWSVRSPYEQYF.

The chain links TRBV6-5 to TRBJ2-7; no definite D call. The ends were cut back, 1 base at V and 6 bases at J, with 10 bases in the middle. Germline CDR1 and CDR2: MNHEY and SVGAGI. CDR3 length equals 13 residues. The CDR3 DNA reads as TGTGCCAGCAGTTACTATCGTTCCGGCGAGCAGTACTTC. It specifies CASSYYRSGEQYF.

This rearrangement joins TRBV12-2 to TRBJ2-7; the D call of TRBD2 is as the table states it, not checked on the DNA. TRBV12-2 is listed as a pseudogene. The CDR3 length is 23 residues. Here the CDR3 reads CASRFVAGPRLAGEKVWASEQYF. CDR3 coding DNA: TGTGCAAGTCGCTTTGTAGCTGGTCCGCGACTAGCGGGAGAAAAGGTCTGGGCGTCCGAGCAGTACTTC.

This rearrangement joins TRBV21-1 to TRBJ2-2; the tabulated D call, TRBD1, remains unverified against the DNA. TRBV21-1 constitutes a pseudogene. The CDR3 loop spans 16 amino acids. This chain's CDR3 is CASSTRAGSITGELFF. The CDR3 nucleotides are TGTGCCAGCAGCACCAGAGCAGGCTCAATCACCGGGGAGCTGTTTTTT.

There are a few counts of this clone. The chain carries TRBV7-9 and TRBJ1-1, with D possibly TRBD1 on 5 matching bases. Germline V gives CDR1 SEHNR, CDR2 FQNEAQ (reference sequence). V was clipped by 2 bases and J by 4 bases, with 20 bases between them. This CDR3 spans 17 amino acids. In DNA, the CDR3 is TGTGCCAGCAGCTTAATTCAGGGTTGGGGTTCGAGCACTGAAGCTTTCTTT. It yields the protein CASSLIQGWGSSTEAFF.

The CDR3: CASSVEERGSYGYTF. CDR3 sequence (DNA): TGTGCCAGCAGCGTAGAAGAAAGGGGAAGCTATGGCTACACCTTC. This chain uses TRBV9 with TRBJ1-2; maybe TRBD1 (5 bases). Germline V gives CDR1 SGDLS, CDR2 YYNGEE. V lost 0 bases, J lost 4 bases, and 13 bases lay in between. This CDR3 spans 15 amino acids.

As for this clone: Other DNA sequences from this sample encode an identical CDR3 as well. V gene TRBV27 combines with J gene TRBJ1-6, with a tentative D call TRBD1 (5 bases). Trimming left V 5 bases short and J 7 bases short, with 12 bases between. CDR3 length: 14 residues. Germline V gene data show CDR1 as MNHEY and CDR2 as SMNVEV (reference sequence). This CDR3 reads CASSNREGNSPLHF. CDR3 DNA: TGTGCCAGCAGTAACCGGGAGGGGAATTCACCCCTCCACTTT.

The chain uses TRBV7-2 and TRBJ1-2; D gene uncertain. V was pared by 6 bases and J by 3 bases, with 14 bases between. Germline V gene sequence: CDR1 SGHTA, CDR2 FQGNSA. The CDR3 has 14 amino acids. Here the CDR3 reads CASRNRGIDYGYTF. CDR3 sequence (DNA): TGTGCCAGCAGAAACAGAGGGATTGACTATGGCTACACCTTC. The variable domain in full, with the rest retrieved from reference TRBV7-2 and TRBJ1-2, is GAGVSQSPSNKVTEKGKDVELRCDPISGHTALYWYRQSLGQGLEFLIYFQGNSAPDKSGLPSDRFSAERTGGSVSTLTIQRTQQEDSAVYLCASRNRGIDYGYTFGSGTRLTVV.

About this clone itself: One end of the junction does not line up with germline, which may come from a read error. This rearrangement joins TRBV5-1 to TRBJ2-3; 8 nucleotides line up with TRBD1. The CDR3 sequence is 15 residues long. Germline assignment: CDR1 SGHRS and CDR2 YFSETQ. The CDR3: CASRLDRVVTDTQYF. The DNA of the CDR3 is TGCGCCAGCAGGTTGGACAGGGTGGTGACAGATACGCAGTATTTT.

This chain connects TRBV7-2 to TRBJ2-3, with 9 bases fitting TRBD2. This CDR3 contains 14 residues. The V gene end was trimmed by 8 bases and the J gene end by 5 bases; junction bases not matched to a gene: 8. Germline CDR1 and CDR2: SGHTA and FQGNSA. The CDR3 spells CASGPGLAVDTQYF. As DNA, the CDR3 is TGTGCCAGCGGACCGGGACTAGCAGTAGATACGCAGTATTTT. Looking up the rest from reference TRBV7-2 and TRBJ2-3 gives the full variable domain: GAGVSQSPSNKVTEKGKDVELRCDPISGHTALYWYRQSLGQGLEFLIYFQGNSAPDKSGLPSDRFSAERTGGSVSTLTIQRTQQEDSAVYLCASGPGLAVDTQYFGPGTRLTVL.

The chain carries TRBV7-2 and TRBJ2-3, with a weak D call TRBD2 (6 bases). The germline V gene encodes CDR1 SGHTA and CDR2 FQGNSA. Trimming left V 6 bases short and J 2 bases short, with 15 bases between. The CDR3 loop spans 15 amino acids. CDR3 in DNA: TGTGCCAGCAGGCCCCTGGGACTTCTCACAGATACGCAGTATTTT. This gives the protein CASRPLGLLTDTQYF. The complete variable domain, with remaining parts taken from reference TRBV7-2 and TRBJ2-3, reads GAGVSQSPSNKVTEKGKDVELRCDPISGHTALYWYRQSLGQGLEFLIYFQGNSAPDKSGLPSDRFSAERTGGSVSTLTIQRTQQEDSAVYLCASRPLGLLTDTQYFGPGTRLTVL.

The chain is built from TRBV6-5 and TRBJ1-3; D gene unclear. Germline loops: CDR1 MNHEY, CDR2 SVGAGI. The V gene lost 6 bases and the J gene lost 4 bases, with 10 bases spanning the gap. CDR3 size: 13 residues. In nucleotides, the CDR3 is TGTGCCAGCAGCCTCGGTCGGGGAAACACCATATATTTT. Its protein is CASSLGRGNTIYF.

The rearrangement links TRBV6-2 or TRBV6-3 to TRBJ2-7, with TRBD2 matching 10 bases. This CDR3 is built from 15 residues. The trim removed 5 bases at V and 3 bases at J, leaving 7 bases unmatched. The germline V gene has CDR1 MNHEY and CDR2 SVGEGT. CDR3 coding DNA: TGTGCCAGCAGTGACCTCGGACTAGCGGTCTACGAGCAGTACTTC. It encodes CASSDLGLAVYEQYF.

V usage is TRBV6-2 or TRBV6-3 and J usage is TRBJ2-7; 12 bases line up with TRBD2. The V and J ends lost 4 bases and 4 bases, in that order; junction bases with no gene match: 5. This CDR3 region has 15 residues. Looked up from germline, CDR1 is MNHEY and CDR2 is SVGEGT. In DNA form, the CDR3 reads TGTGCCAGCAGTTCAACCACTAGCGGGAGGTACGAGCAGTACTTC. Its protein is CASSSTTSGRYEQYF.